This T cell receptor beta chain derives from a study of T cell changes during pregnancy in multiple sclerosis. This CDR3 spans 15 amino acids. Germline V gene lookup returns CDR1 SGHNT and CDR2 YENEEA. V lost 5 bases, J lost 5 bases, and 9 bases stayed unmatched. The repertoire was sequenced with immunoSEQ multiplex PCR; TCRdb's copy has only in-frame clones and lacks some. Altogether approximately 48,000 clones are present, approximately 90% being singletons, with the ten largest covering 0.39%. The chain is built from TRBV11-3 and TRBJ2-1; 7 bases match TRBD1. Sequencing used CD4+ T cells from peripheral blood mononuclear cells, obtained after pregnancy. This clonotype was obtained from a female donor with multiple sclerosis, enrolled in a pregnancy study. Here the CDR3 DNA reads TGTGCCAGCAGCCGGACAGGAATGGGACACAATGAGCAGTTCTTC. Amino acids: CASSRTGMGHNEQFF.